Listed below are T cell receptor beta chains from one sample, sequenced in a study of blood T cell repertoires in COVID-19. Only in-frame clones appear in the TCRdb table, and some are missing; sequencing was by immunoSEQ multiplex PCR. Here the sample spans over 130,000 clones, around 84% being singletons. The sequencing sample was made of peripheral blood. These receptor sequences come from a man between 70 and 80 years old with acute or convalescent COVID-19. The CDR3 runs from the conserved cysteine through the conserved F or W. The D gene is left open where the match is weak. Clone size is given for some rows only: seen once, a few or many times, or a class if the clone is expanded.

V gene	CDR3 length	D gene	clone size	J gene	CDR3 protein	CDR3 DNA
TRBV24-1	13	.	.	TRBJ2-5	CATSRGLQETQYF	TGTGCCACCAGTCGCGGTCTCCAAGAGACCCAGTACTTC
TRBV11-2	15	TRBD2	.	TRBJ2-7	CASSLPSAGAYEQYF	TGTGCCAGCAGCCTCCCTTCAGCGGGAGCTTACGAGCAGTACTTC
TRBV5-1	13	.	.	TRBJ2-5	CASSPRGGKTQYF	TGCGCCAGCAGCCCGCGTGGGGGGAAGACCCAGTACTTC
TRBV12-3/TRBV12-4	13	TRBD1	.	TRBJ1-3	CATRQGLGNTIYF	TGTGCCACCAGACAGGGGCTTGGAAACACCATATATTTT
TRBV27	13	.	.	TRBJ2-5	CASSSRVGETQYF	TGTGCCAGCAGTTCCAGGGTCGGAGAGACCCAGTACTTC
TRBV19	14	.	.	TRBJ2-7	CASSISFNYYEQYF	TGTGCCAGTAGTATAAGCTTTAATTACTACGAGCAGTACTTC
TRBV6-2/TRBV6-3	13	.	few	TRBJ2-7	CASSYSRHYEQYF	TGTGCCAGCAGTTACTCGAGGCACTACGAGCAGTACTTC
TRBV6-5	14	.	.	TRBJ1-5	CASRERGGDQPQHF	TGTGCCAGCAGGGAGAGGGGGGGGGACCAGCCCCAGCATTTT
TRBV7-8	15	.	.	TRBJ1-5	CASSPTSISNQPQHF	TGTGCCAGCAGCCCCACATCCATTAGCAATCAGCCCCAGCATTTT
TRBV5-4	14	.	.	TRBJ1-1	CASSLGLGLSEAFF	TGTGCCAGCAGCTTGGGTTTGGGACTATCTGAAGCTTTCTTT
TRBV24-1	18	TRBD1	.	TRBJ2-1	CATSDRNTGASSYNEQFF	TGTGCCACCAGTGACCGTAATACAGGGGCCAGCTCCTACAATGAGCAGTTCTTC
TRBV4-1	17	TRBD2	.	TRBJ2-1	CASSQARGLVFPNEQFF	TGCGCCAGCAGCCAAGCAAGGGGACTAGTTTTTCCCAATGAGCAGTTCTTC
TRBV5-1	16	.	once	TRBJ2-5	CASSLAGGGTQETQYF	TGCGCCAGCAGCTTGGCCGGCGGGGGCACCCAAGAGACCCAGTACTTC
TRBV4-1	16	TRBD1	.	TRBJ1-3	CASSQGRGLSGNTIYF	TGCGCCAGCAGCCAGGGCAGGGGGCTATCTGGAAACACCATATATTTT
TRBV7-9	16	TRBD2	.	TRBJ2-1	CASSQGRASGRVEQFF	TGTGCCAGCAGCCAAGGTCGCGCTAGCGGGAGGGTTGAGCAGTTCTTC
TRBV19	12	.	.	TRBJ2-1	CASSIVSGEQFF	TGTGCCAGTAGTATAGTATCGGGTGAGCAGTTCTTC
TRBV27	11	.	.	TRBJ2-3	CASREVDTQYF	TGTGCCAGCAGGGAGGTAGATACGCAGTATTTT
TRBV5-6	17	.	.	TRBJ1-5	CASSFGPRWTDNQPQHF	TGTGCCAGCAGCTTTGGCCCCCGGTGGACAGACAATCAGCCCCAGCATTTT
TRBV20-1	15	TRBD2	.	TRBJ2-5	CSASVAGGRQETQYF	TGCAGTGCTAGTGTAGCGGGAGGCCGCCAAGAGACCCAGTACTTC
TRBV7-9	14	.	.	TRBJ1-5	CASSSPGDNQPQHF	TGTGCCAGCAGCAGTCCCGGAGACAATCAGCCCCAGCATTTT
TRBV29-1	13	TRBD1	.	TRBJ2-3	CSVLVTGADTQYF	TGCAGCGTGTTGGTGACAGGGGCAGATACGCAGTATTTT
TRBV10-2	14	TRBD1	once	TRBJ1-5	CASSYGQGGQPQHF	TGCGCCAGCAGCTACGGACAGGGAGGGCAGCCCCAGCATTTT
TRBV19	14	TRBD1	.	TRBJ1-5	CASRKVTGGQPQHF	TGTGCCAGTAGAAAGGTAACAGGGGGTCAGCCCCAGCATTTT